The clone carrying this T cell receptor beta chain was detected once. The antigen is unknown. Profiling relied on immunoSEQ multiplex PCR, and the TCRdb table lists in-frame clones only, not all of them. The data contain 9,000 or so clones, roughly nine tenths of them seen just once; the ten biggest clones take up roughly 12%. The sample is drawn from a study of chemoradiotherapy in HPV16-positive cancers. Background on the study: Candidate HPV-specific T-cell clones and common TCR motifs came from functional assays in a couple of HPV16-positive patients. Study results and caveats: Non-HPV-specific T cells did not expand in tumors during treatment, whereas candidate HPV-specific clones and E7-related motifs did. In HPV16-positive patients, HPV-responsive T-cell expansion tracked better recurrence-free survival.

Samples were taken several times over chemoradiotherapy. The CDR3 length is 18 residues. The V and J ends lost 4 bases and 7 bases, in that order; junction bases with no gene match: 19. CDR1 and CDR2 (germline): SGDLS, YYNGEE. The receptor comes from a human donor with HPV-associated anogenital cancer. The source was blood, collected from a patient who underwent chemoradiotherapy. This chain joins TRBV9 and TRBJ2-1, with TRBD1 identical over 8 bases. CDR3 DNA sequence: TGTGCCAGCAGCCCACGAATTACCGGGACAGGTAGACTTAATGAGCAGTTCTTC. Amino acids: CASSPRITGTGRLNEQFF.